These T cell receptor beta chains were read from a single sample in a study of monozygotic twins with inflammatory bowel disease. Reprocessing the 5' RACE reads, TCRdb reports a single entry for every CDR3 protein and omits DNA. The sample totals roughly 100,000 distinct CDR3 sequences. The specimen was blood. The receptors derive from a human donor with ulcerative colitis or Crohn's disease, or a healthy co-twin of an affected twin (not recorded which). CDR3s include the opening cysteine and the closing phenylalanine or tryptophan.

>TRBV5-1|TRBJ2-1
CASSLEDGSYNEQFF
>TRBV29-1|TRBJ1-2
CSVEVALGYTF
>TRBV28|TRBJ2-1
CASISSTGSPGYNEQFF
>TRBV18|TRBJ2-7
CASSPGSGPHEQYF
>TRBV5-4|TRBJ2-3
CASSSSGGPTSTDTQYF
>TRBV6-1|TRBJ2-5
CATRVRGAQETQYF
>TRBV20-1|TRBJ2-5
CSAKSGLALSETQYF
>TRBV7-6|TRBJ2-7
CASSFTGDEQYF
>TRBV11-2|TRBJ1-1
CASSLNWGVEAFF
>TRBV7-2|TRBJ1-5
CASSPDSYQPQHF
>TRBV5-1|TRBJ1-3
CASSPGRETGNTIYF
>TRBV9|TRBJ2-7
CASSIQGSAAYEQYF
>TRBV7-9|TRBJ1-6
CASSLWQGTNSPLHF
>TRBV6-5|TRBJ1-6
CASSTSDRYNSPLHF
>TRBV11-2|TRBJ2-7
CASSLPQAGTSASYEQYF
>TRBV18|TRBJ1-2
CASRLDRGTNYGYTF
>TRBV4-1|TRBJ1-5
CASSQDTGASFNQPQHF
>TRBV4-2|TRBJ2-3
CASSQAPSSTDTQYF
>TRBV27|TRBJ2-7
CASRIPGTGGDEQYF
>TRBV6-5|TRBJ2-2
CASSYVRVFTGELFF
>TRBV20-1|TRBJ1-1
CSARDFTGMAEAFF
>TRBV29-1|TRBJ2-7
CSVETSRPGQYF
>TRBV7-8|TRBJ1-5
CASSRQWSGDQPQHF
>TRBV28|TRBJ2-1
CASLPQTSGGLKQFF